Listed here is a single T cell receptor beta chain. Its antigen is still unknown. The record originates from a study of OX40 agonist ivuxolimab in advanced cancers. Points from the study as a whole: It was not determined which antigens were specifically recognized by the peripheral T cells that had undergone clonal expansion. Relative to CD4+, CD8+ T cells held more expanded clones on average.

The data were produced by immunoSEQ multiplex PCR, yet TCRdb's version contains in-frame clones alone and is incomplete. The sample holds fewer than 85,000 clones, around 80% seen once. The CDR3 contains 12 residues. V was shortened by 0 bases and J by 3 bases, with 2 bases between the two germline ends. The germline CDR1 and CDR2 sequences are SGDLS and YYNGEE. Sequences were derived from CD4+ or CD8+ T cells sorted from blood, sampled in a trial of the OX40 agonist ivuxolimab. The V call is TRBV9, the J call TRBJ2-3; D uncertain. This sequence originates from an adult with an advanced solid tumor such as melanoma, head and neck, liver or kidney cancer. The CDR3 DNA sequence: TGTGCCAGCAGCGTAGGGACAGATACGCAGTATTTT. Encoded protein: CASSVGTDTQYF.